The clone carrying this TCR beta chain is medium-sized in the sample. What it recognizes is unknown. These data come from a study of spatial heterogeneity in lung cancer. MiXCR was run by TCRdb on the 5' RACE reads, yielding one entry per CDR3 protein. The table shows approximately 4,300 distinct CDR3 sequences, with 6% to 6.5% occurring only once. Study outcomes and limitations: Higher tumor mutation counts went along with higher counts of expanded intratumoral alpha and beta TCRs.

The trim removed 3 bases at V and 0 bases at J, leaving 8 bases unmatched. The CDR3 runs 16 residues. Germline V gene data show CDR1 as SGHRS and CDR2 as YFSETQ. Time point of the sample: sample taken at primary tumor resection. Sequencing covered unsorted whole RNA taken from tumor, nontumor lung or frozen PBMC. This sequence joins TRBV5-1 and TRBJ2-5; TRBD1 aligns across 7 bases. The TCR comes from a male donor with early-stage non-small cell lung cancer. Sample: lung tumor tissue, taken at surgery. The CDR3 region is CASSSGQLGYQETQYF. DNA of the CDR3: TGCGCCAGCAGCTCGGGACAGCTAGGTTACCAAGAGACCCAGTACTTC.